The 5 T cell receptor beta chains presented below share a single source sample, sequenced in a study of breast tumors, draining lymph nodes, adjacent tissues. MiXCR, applied by TCRdb to the multiplex PCR reads, yields one record per CDR3 protein. Of around 100,000 distinct CDR3 sequences listed, about 20% were seen once; the top ten hold approximately 1.2%. Breast cancer patients provided tissue from their axillary draining lymph nodes. The sequenced sample consisted of axillary lymph node tissue. Every receptor here comes from a female donor with breast cancer. Some clones in this sample may be carry-over from other donors' samples.

The sample holds many counts of this clonotype. This rearrangement joins TRBV9 to TRBJ1-2, with 11 nucleotides matching TRBD1. Germline V gives CDR1 SGDLS, CDR2 YYNGEE. CDR3 size: 14 residues. The V gene end was trimmed by 4 bases and the J gene end by 7 bases; junction bases not matched to a gene: 6. For the CDR3, the DNA is TGTGCCAGCAGCTTGGACAGGGGGCGGGGTGGCTACACCTTC. Translation gives CASSLDRGRGGYTF. Full variable domain (remainder filled in from reference TRBV9 and TRBJ1-2): DSGVTQTPKHLITATGQRVTLRCSPRSGDLSVYWYQQSLDQGLQFLIQYYNGEERAKGNILERFSAQQFPDLHSELNLSSLELGDSALYFCASSLDRGRGGYTFGSGTRLTVV.

This clonotype was detected ten times or more. The chain joins TRBV25-1 to TRBJ2-2; D is uncertain. The CDR3 runs 15 residues. The V gene's germline CDR1 is MGHDK and CDR2 SYGVNS. The V end was cut by 1 base, the J end by 8 bases, with 14 bases between. The CDR3 protein is CASSELVTSGGELFF. The CDR3 region has the DNA TGTGCCAGCAGTGAATTGGTGACCTCTGGGGGGGAGCTGTTTTTT.

The gene calls are TRBV18 and TRBJ1-1; no clear D. The V end was cut by 8 bases, the J end by 0 bases, with 10 bases between. The CDR3 has 13 amino acids. Germline values: CDR1 KGHSH, CDR2 LQKENI. The CDR3 protein is CASGGRMNTEAFF. CDR3 DNA sequence: TGTGCCAGCGGAGGACGGATGAACACTGAAGCTTTCTTT.

This clonotype was found many times. The CDR3 protein is CASRNYNEQFF. CDR3 DNA: TGTGCCAGTCGGAACTACAATGAGCAGTTCTTC. J is TRBJ2-1 and V is TRBV19; D ambiguous. CDR1 and CDR2 (germline): LNHDA, SQIVND (reference sequence). The CDR3 runs 11 residues. V was clipped by 8 bases and J by 3 bases, with 5 bases between them.

This clonotype was counted only a few times. The rearrangement uses TRBV5-4 and TRBJ2-3, with D uncertain. This CDR3 contains 12 residues. V was cut by 3 bases and J by 2 bases, with 4 bases left in between. Germline V lookup: CDR1 SGHNT, CDR2 YYREEE (reference sequence). This chain's CDR3 is CASSWDTDTQYF. The CDR3 DNA sequence: TGTGCCAGCAGCTGGGACACAGATACGCAGTATTTT.